The 14 T cell receptor beta chains reported below all come from one sample, sequenced in a study of T cell repertoires in cytomegalovirus infection. TCRdb fed the reads into MiXCR, producing one record per CDR3 protein. This sample has 97,000 or so distinct CDR3 sequences, with about 15% found just once. The sample was PBMCs. These receptor sequences come from a human donor in good health (CMV status not recorded). Some clones in this sample may be carry-over from other donors' samples.

Comment on this clonotype: A single base separates this from a much larger clone, so it may be a read error. The V gene is TRBV28, the J gene TRBJ2-2, with 7 bases lining up with TRBD1. The V and J ends lost 3 bases and 2 bases, in that order; junction bases with no gene match: 9. CDR1 and CDR2 (germline): MDHEN, SYDVKM. This CDR3 has 17 amino acids. The CDR3, as DNA: TGTGCCAGCAGTTTGCAGGGAACAGGGGCAAACACCGGGGAGCTGTTTTTT. It is translated as CASSLQGTGANTGELFF.

In its sample, this clonotype was seen a few times. This chain joins TRBV7-3 and TRBJ2-3; D is ambiguous. The CDR3 totals 16 residues. The germline CDR1 and CDR2 sequences are SGHTA and FQGTGA. V lost 2 bases, J lost 0 bases, and 12 bases lay in between. The CDR3 region is CASSLGGPTSTDTQYF. Here the CDR3 DNA reads TGTGCCAGCAGCTTAGGTGGGCCCACTAGCACAGATACGCAGTATTTT.

This clonotype was seen many times. The CDR3 sequence: CASSLDGPSFATDTQYF. The CDR3 nucleotides read TGTGCCAGCAGCTTAGATGGTCCCAGTTTTGCGACAGATACGCAGTATTTT. This sequence joins TRBV7-2 and TRBJ2-3, with D hard to call. The germline gives CDR1 SGHTA, CDR2 FQGNSA. V dropped 1 base and J dropped 3 bases, with 17 bases sitting between them. The CDR3 spans 17 residues.

This clonotype was recorded at least ten times. The genes are TRBV11-3 and TRBJ1-1, with D uncertain. The V gene's germline CDR1 is SGHNT and CDR2 YENEEA. The CDR3 has 13 residues. Trimming cost V 2 bases and J 6 bases, with 10 bases left between them. The CDR3 DNA is TGTGCCAGCAGCTTAATTGCTACGTCTGAAGCTTTCTTT. Its translation: CASSLIATSEAFF. The full variable domain, its missing parts supplied by reference TRBV11-3 and TRBJ1-1, is EAGVVQSPRYKIIEKKQPVAFWCNPISGHNTLYWYLQNLGQGPELLIRYENEEAVDDSQLPKDRFSAERLKGVDSTLKIQPAELGDSAVYLCASSLIATSEAFFGQGTRLTVV.

For the CDR3, the DNA is TGTGCCAGCAGCGCAGACCCTAGCGGGGGGGCCAGGGACGAGCAGTACTTC. It codes for CASSADPSGGARDEQYF. The chain joins TRBV9 to TRBJ2-7, with TRBD2 matching 12 bases. The CDR3 loop spans 17 amino acids. V dropped 3 bases and J dropped 5; count of bases not matched to a gene: 12. Germline CDR1 reads SGDLS; CDR2 reads YYNGEE.

There are many counts of this clonotype. The chain has TRBV12-3 or TRBV12-4 and TRBJ1-1; the match to TRBD1 covers 8 bases. This CDR3 is built from 13 residues. The V gene end was trimmed by 5 bases and the J gene end by 5 bases; junction bases not matched to a gene: 4. Written as DNA, the CDR3 is TGTGCCAGCAGTACAGGACAGGGAACTGAAGCTTTCTTT. Translating it yields CASSTGQGTEAFF.

Turning to this clonotype: This may come from a read error, since a much larger clone is one base off. The chain combines TRBV6-4 with TRBJ2-3; perhaps TRBD2 as D (5 bases). From germline, CDR1 is MRHNA and CDR2 SNTAGT. CDR3 length equals 16 residues. Trimming took off 8 bases at V and 2 bases at J, with 20 bases between the two ends. Here the CDR3 reads CASSRLLGRDTDTQYF. In DNA, the CDR3 is TGTGCCAGCTCCCGCCTACTAGGGAGAGACACAGATACGCAGTATTTT.

This chain joins TRBV5-8 and TRBJ1-2, with D possibly matching TRBD1 (6 bases). The V end was cut by 5 bases, the J end by 4 bases, with 15 bases between. The CDR3 contains 14 residues. CDR1 is SGHTS, CDR2 YDEGEE, per germline. CDR3 loop: CASRQIQGRYGYTF. The DNA of the CDR3 is TGTGCCAGCAGACAGATACAGGGTCGCTATGGCTACACCTTC.

This clonotype was seen many times. In nucleotides, the CDR3 is TGTGCCAGCAGCTTAGCGCGGGGGGGCTCCTACAATGAGCAGTTCTTC. Amino acids: CASSLARGGSYNEQFF. The V and J genes are TRBV7-2 and TRBJ2-1; 9 bases agree with TRBD2. Germline V lookup: CDR1 SGHTA, CDR2 FQGNSA. With 0 bases clipped from V and 0 bases from J, the junction kept 0 bases outside the gene matches. This CDR3 spans 16 amino acids.

The rearrangement uses TRBV5-1 and TRBJ1-2; 7 positions match TRBD1. The ends lost 7 bases at V and 6 bases at J; junction bases unmatched: 12. Germline V gene lookup returns CDR1 SGHRS and CDR2 YFSETQ. This CDR3 contains 14 residues. CDR3 sequence reads: CASGLTTGLDGYTF. The DNA for the CDR3 is TGCGCCAGCGGACTTACGACAGGGTTAGATGGCTACACCTTC. The full variable domain, completed using reference TRBV5-1 and TRBJ1-2, is KAGVTQTPRYLIKTRGQQVTLSCSPISGHRSVSWYQQTPGQGLQFLFEYFSETQRNKGNFPGRFSGRQFSNSRSEMNVSTLELGDSALYLCASGLTTGLDGYTFGSGTRLTVV.

The gene calls are TRBV6-2 or TRBV6-3 and TRBJ1-3; no reliable D call. Trimming removed 5 bases at V and 4 bases at J, with 9 bases between. This CDR3 is 13 amino acids long. Per the germline V gene, CDR1 is MNHEY and CDR2 is SVGEGT. CDR3 amino acids: CASSQVVGNTIYF. Here the CDR3 DNA reads TGTGCCAGCAGTCAAGTGGTCGGAAACACCATATATTTT.

This clonotype was picked up many times. This chain's CDR3 is CASSSASGRRAKNIQYF. The CDR3 DNA reads as TGTGCCAGCAGTTCGGCTAGCGGCCGCCGGGCCAAAAACATTCAGTACTTC. This sequence joins TRBV28 and TRBJ2-4; 7 bases agree with TRBD2. The trim removed 4 bases at V and 1 base at J, leaving 10 bases unmatched. The CDR3 runs 17 residues. Germline assignment: CDR1 MDHEN and CDR2 SYDVKM.

As DNA, the CDR3 is TGCAGCGTTTATCAACCGGGACAGGGTAGGAGTGGCTACACCTTC. Its translation: CSVYQPGQGRSGYTF. This chain links TRBV29-1 with TRBJ1-2; 9 bases are shared with TRBD1. CDR1 is SQVTM and CDR2 is ANQGSEA in the germline V gene. This CDR3 is built from 15 residues. V shed 5 bases and J 7 bases; nucleotides not matched to a gene: 14.

The chain combines TRBV6-2 or TRBV6-3 with TRBJ2-1, with 8 nucleotides matching TRBD1. The CDR3 sequence is 16 residues long. Germline loops: CDR1 MNHEY, CDR2 SVGEGT. V lost 2 bases, J lost 2 bases, and 5 bases stayed unmatched. In DNA, the CDR3 is TGTGCCAGCAGTTACGACTGGACAGGGACCTACAATGAGCAGTTCTTC. Translation gives CASSYDWTGTYNEQFF.